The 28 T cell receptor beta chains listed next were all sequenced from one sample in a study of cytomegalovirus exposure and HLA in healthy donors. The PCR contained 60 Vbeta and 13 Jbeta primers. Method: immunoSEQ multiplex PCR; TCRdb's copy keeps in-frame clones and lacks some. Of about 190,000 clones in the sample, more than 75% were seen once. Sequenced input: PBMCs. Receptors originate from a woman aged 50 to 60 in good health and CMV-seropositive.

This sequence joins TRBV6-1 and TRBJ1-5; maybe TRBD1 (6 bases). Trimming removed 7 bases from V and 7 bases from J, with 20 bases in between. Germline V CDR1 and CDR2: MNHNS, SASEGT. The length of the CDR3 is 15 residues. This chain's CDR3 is CASIGGGWVDQPQHF. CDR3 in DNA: TGTGCCAGCATCGGGGGGGGCTGGGTGGACCAGCCCCAGCATTTT.

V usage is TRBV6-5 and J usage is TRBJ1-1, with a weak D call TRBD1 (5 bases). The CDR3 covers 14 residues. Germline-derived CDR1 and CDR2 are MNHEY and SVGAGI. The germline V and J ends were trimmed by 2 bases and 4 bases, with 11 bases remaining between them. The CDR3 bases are TGTGCCAGCAGTTACCCGGGGGGGGTCACTGAAGCTTTCTTT. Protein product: CASSYPGGVTEAFF.

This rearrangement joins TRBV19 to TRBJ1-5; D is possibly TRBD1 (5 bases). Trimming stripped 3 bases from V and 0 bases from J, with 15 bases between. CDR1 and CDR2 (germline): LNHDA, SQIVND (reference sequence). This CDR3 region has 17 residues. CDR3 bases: TGTGCCAGTAGTATTTGGGGGGTGGAGCTTAGCAATCAGCCCCAGCATTTT. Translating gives CASSIWGVELSNQPQHF.

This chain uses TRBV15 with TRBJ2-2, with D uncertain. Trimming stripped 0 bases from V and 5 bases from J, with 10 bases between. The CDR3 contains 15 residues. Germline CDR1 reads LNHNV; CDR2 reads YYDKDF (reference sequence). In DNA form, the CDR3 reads TGTGCCACCAGCAGAGATCGAGAGTTGACCGGGGAGCTGTTTTTT. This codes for CATSRDRELTGELFF. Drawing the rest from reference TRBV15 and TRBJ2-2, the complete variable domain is DAMVIQNPRYQVTQFGKPVTLSCSQTLNHNVMYWYQQKSSQAPKLLFHYYDKDFNNEADTPDNFQSRRPNTSFCFLDIRSPGLGDTAMYLCATSRDRELTGELFFGEGSRLTVL.

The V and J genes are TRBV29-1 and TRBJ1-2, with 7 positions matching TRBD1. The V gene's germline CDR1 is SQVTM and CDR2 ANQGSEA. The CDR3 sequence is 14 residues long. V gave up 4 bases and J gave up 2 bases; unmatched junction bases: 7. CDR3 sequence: CSVGTGERNYGYTF. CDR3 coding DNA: TGCAGCGTTGGAACAGGGGAGAGGAACTATGGCTACACCTTC.

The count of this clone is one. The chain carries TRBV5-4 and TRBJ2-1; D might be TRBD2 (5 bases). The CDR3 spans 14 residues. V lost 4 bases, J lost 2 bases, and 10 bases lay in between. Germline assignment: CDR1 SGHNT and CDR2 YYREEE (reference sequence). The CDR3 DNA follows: TGTGCCAGCAGCCCCCGGGGAACCTACAATGAGCAGTTCTTC. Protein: CASSPRGTYNEQFF.

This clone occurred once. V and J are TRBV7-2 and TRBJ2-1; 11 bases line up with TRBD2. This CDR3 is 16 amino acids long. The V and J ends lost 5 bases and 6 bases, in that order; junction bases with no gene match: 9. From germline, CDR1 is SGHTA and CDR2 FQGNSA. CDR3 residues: CASSAQLAGDPNEQFF. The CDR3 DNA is TGTGCCAGCAGCGCCCAACTAGCGGGGGATCCCAATGAGCAGTTCTTC.

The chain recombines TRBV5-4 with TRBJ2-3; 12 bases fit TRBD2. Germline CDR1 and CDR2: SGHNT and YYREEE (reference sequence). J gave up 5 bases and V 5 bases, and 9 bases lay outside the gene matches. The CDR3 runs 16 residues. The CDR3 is CASRPRLAGVVDTQYF. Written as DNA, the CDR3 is TGTGCCAGCAGGCCTCGACTAGCGGGGGTGGTAGATACGCAGTATTTT.

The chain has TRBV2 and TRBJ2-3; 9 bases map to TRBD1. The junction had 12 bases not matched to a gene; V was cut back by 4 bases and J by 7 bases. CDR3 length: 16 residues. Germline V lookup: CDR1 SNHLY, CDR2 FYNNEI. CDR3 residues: CASSVEGTGFSNTQYF. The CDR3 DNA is TGTGCCAGCAGTGTCGAGGGGACAGGGTTTTCGAATACGCAGTATTTT.

The CDR3 DNA follows: TGTGCCAGCAGCTTGGAGAGGCACACAGATACGCAGTATTTT. Amino acid sequence: CASSLERHTDTQYF. The J gene is TRBJ2-3, the V gene TRBV5-4, with no clear D. Per the germline V gene, CDR1 is SGHNT and CDR2 is YYREEE (reference sequence). With 0 bases removed from V and 2 bases from J, the gap between germline ends came to 7 bases. The length of the CDR3 is 14 residues. Full variable domain (outside the CDR3, taken from reference TRBV5-4 and TRBJ2-3): ETGVTQSPTHLIKTRGQQVTLRCSSQSGHNTVSWYQQALGQGPQFIFQYYREEENGRGNFPPRFSGLQFPNYSSELNVNALELDDSALYLCASSLERHTDTQYFGPGTRLTVL.

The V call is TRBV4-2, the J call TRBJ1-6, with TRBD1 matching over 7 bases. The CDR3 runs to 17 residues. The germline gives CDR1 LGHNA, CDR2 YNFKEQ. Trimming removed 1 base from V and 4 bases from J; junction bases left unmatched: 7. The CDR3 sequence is CASSQAEGAFYNSPLHF. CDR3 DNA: TGTGCCAGCAGCCAAGCTGAGGGGGCTTTTTATAATTCACCCCTCCACTTT.

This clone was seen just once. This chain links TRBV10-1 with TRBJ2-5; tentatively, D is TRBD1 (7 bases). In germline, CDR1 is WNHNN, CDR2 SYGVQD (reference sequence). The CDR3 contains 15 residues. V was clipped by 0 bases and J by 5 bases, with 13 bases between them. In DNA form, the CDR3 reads TGCGCCAGCAGTGAGTCGCAGGGGGGACGGGAGACCCAGTACTTC. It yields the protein CASSESQGGRETQYF.

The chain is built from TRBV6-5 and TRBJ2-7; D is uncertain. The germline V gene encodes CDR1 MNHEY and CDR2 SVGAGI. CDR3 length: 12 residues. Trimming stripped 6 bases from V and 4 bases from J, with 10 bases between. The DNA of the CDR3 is TGTGCCAGCAGGAACCTAGTGTACGAGCAGTACTTC. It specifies CASRNLVYEQYF.

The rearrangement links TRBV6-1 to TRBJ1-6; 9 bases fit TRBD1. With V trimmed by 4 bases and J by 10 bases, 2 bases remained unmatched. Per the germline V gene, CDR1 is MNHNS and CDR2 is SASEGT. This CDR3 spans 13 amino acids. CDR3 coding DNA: TGTGCCAGCAGTGGGACAGGGGTCTCACCCCTCCACTTT. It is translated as CASSGTGVSPLHF.

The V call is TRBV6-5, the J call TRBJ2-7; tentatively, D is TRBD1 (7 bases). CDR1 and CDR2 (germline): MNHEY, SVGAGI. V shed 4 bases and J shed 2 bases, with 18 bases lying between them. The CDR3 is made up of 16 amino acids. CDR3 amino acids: CASSSRAGGQTYEQYF. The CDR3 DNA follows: TGTGCCAGCAGTTCCAGAGCAGGGGGGCAAACCTACGAGCAGTACTTC.

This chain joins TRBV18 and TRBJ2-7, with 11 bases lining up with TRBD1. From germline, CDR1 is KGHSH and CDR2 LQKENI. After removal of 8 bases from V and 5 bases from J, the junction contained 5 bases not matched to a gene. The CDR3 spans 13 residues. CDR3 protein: CASARDRGNEQYF. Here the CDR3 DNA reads TGTGCCAGCGCACGGGACAGGGGGAACGAGCAGTACTTC.

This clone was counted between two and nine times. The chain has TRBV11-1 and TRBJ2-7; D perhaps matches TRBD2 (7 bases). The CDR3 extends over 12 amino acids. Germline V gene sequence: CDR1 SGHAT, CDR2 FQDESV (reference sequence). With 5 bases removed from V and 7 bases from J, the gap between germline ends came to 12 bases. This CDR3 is CASSAGAQEQYF. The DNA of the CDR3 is TGTGCCAGCAGCGCGGGGGCTCAGGAGCAGTACTTC.

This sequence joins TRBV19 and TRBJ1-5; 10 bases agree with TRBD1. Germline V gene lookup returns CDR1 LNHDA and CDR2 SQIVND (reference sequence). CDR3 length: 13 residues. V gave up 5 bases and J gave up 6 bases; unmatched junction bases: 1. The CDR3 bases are TGTGCCAGTAGTGGACAGGGGGGTCAGCCCCAGCATTTT. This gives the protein CASSGQGGQPQHF.

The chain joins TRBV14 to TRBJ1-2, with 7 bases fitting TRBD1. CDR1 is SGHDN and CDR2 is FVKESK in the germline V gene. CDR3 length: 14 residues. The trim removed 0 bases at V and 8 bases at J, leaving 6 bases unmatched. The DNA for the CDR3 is TGTGCCAGCAGCCAAGATAGGGGGACAGAGGGCTACACCTTC. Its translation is CASSQDRGTEGYTF.

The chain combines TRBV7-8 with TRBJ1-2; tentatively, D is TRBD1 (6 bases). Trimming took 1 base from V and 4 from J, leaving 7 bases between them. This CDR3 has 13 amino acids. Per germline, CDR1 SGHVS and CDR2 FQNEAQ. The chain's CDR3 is CASSLGGLYGYTF. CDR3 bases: TGTGCCAGCAGCTTAGGGGGGCTCTATGGCTACACCTTC. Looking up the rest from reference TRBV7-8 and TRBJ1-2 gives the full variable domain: GAGVSQSPRYKVAKRGQDVALRCDPISGHVSLFWYQQALGQGPEFLTYFQNEAQLDKSGLPSDRFFAERPEGSVSTLKIQRTQQEDSAVYLCASSLGGLYGYTFGSGTRLTVV.

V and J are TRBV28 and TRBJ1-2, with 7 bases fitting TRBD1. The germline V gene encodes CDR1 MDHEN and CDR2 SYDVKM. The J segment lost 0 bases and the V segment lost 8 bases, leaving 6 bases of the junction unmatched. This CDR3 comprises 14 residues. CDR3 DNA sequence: TGTGCCAGCGGAGGGACAGTTCCTAACTATGGCTACACCTTC. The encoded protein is CASGGTVPNYGYTF.

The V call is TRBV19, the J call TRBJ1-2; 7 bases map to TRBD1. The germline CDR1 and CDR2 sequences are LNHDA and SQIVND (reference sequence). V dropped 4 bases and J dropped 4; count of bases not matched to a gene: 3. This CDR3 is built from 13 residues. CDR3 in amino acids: CASSKTGTYGYTF. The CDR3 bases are TGTGCCAGTAGTAAGACAGGGACCTATGGCTACACCTTC.

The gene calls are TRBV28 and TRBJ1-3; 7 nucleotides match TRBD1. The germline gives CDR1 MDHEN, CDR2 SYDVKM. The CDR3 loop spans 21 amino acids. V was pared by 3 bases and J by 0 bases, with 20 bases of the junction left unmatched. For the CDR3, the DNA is TGTGCCAGCAGTTTCTGGGCTCCTCGGACAGGAACGAATCCCTCTGGAAACACCATATATTTT. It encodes CASSFWAPRTGTNPSGNTIYF. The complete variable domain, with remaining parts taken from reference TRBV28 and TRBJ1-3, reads DVKVTQSSRYLVKRTGEKVFLECVQDMDHENMFWYRQDPGLGLRLIYFSYDVKMKEKGDIPEGYSVSREKKERFSLILESASTNQTSMYLCASSFWAPRTGTNPSGNTIYFGEGSWLTVV.

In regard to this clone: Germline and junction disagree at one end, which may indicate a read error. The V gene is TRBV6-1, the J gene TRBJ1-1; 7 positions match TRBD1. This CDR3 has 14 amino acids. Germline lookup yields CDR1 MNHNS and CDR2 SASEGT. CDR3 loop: CASSSGQVKTEAFF. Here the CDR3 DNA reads TGTGCCAGCAGTTCCGGACAGGTGAAAACTGAAGCTTTCTTT.

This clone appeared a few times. The CDR3 DNA reads as TGTGCCAGTAGTATAGTATGGAGCAATGAGCAGTTCTTC. It yields the protein CASSIVWSNEQFF. The V and J genes are TRBV19 and TRBJ2-1, with D unresolved. Germline lookup yields CDR1 LNHDA and CDR2 SQIVND (reference sequence). This CDR3 has 13 amino acids. Trimming stripped 1 base from V and 6 bases from J, with 7 bases between.

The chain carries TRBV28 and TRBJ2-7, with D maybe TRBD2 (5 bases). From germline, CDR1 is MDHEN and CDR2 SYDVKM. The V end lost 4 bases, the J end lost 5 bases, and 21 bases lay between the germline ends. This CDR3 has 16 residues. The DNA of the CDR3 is TGTGCCAGCAGTTCCCGACTACCGTTGGTATGGAACGAGCAGTACTTC. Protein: CASSSRLPLVWNEQYF. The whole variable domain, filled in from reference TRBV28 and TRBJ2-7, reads DVKVTQSSRYLVKRTGEKVFLECVQDMDHENMFWYRQDPGLGLRLIYFSYDVKMKEKGDIPEGYSVSREKKERFSLILESASTNQTSMYLCASSSRLPLVWNEQYFGPGTRLTVT.

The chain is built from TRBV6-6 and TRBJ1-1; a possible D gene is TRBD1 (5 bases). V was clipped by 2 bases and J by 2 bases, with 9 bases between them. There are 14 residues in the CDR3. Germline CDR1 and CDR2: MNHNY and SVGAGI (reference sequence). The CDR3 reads CASSYDQGNTEAFF. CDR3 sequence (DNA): TGTGCCAGCAGTTACGATCAGGGTAACACTGAAGCTTTCTTT.

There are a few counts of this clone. The CDR3 is CASSQVNLVVNTEAFF. The CDR3 nucleotides read TGTGCCAGCAGCCAAGTCAACTTGGTGGTAAACACTGAAGCTTTCTTT. The chain recombines TRBV4-2 with TRBJ1-1; D not certain. Germline CDR1 LGHNA, CDR2 YNFKEQ. V was cut by 1 base and J by 2 bases, with 14 bases left in between. This CDR3 region has 16 residues.